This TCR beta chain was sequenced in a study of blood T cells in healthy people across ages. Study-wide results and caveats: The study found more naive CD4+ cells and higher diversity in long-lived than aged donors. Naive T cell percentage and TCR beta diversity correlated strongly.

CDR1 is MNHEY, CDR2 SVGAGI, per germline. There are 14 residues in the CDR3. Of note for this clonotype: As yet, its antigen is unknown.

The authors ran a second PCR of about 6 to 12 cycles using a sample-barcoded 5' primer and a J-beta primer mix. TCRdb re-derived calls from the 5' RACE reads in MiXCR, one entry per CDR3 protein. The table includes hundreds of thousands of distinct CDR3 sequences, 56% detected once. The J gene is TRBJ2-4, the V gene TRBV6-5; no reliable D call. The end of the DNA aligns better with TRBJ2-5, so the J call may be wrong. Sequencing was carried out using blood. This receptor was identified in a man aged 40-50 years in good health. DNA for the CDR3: TGTGCCAGCAGGTCGGTTGGCTTGGGCGAGACCCAGTACTTC. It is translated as CASRSVGLGETQYF.